Sequencing of this T cell receptor beta chain was carried out in a study of blood T cell repertoires in COVID-19. The overall study: Material from acute and convalescent COVID-19 was sourced from the United States, Italy and Spain. Nucleic acid was either cDNA or gDNA, and it came from T cells, B-cell-depleted T cells, or PBMCs.

Trimming left V 9 bases short and J 0 bases short, with 14 bases between. CDR1 and CDR2 from the germline V gene are MNHNY and SVGAGI (reference sequence). The CDR3 has 14 residues. In the original workflow: Amplified reference gene primers provided the basis for estimating nucleated cell counts. Using immunoSEQ multiplex PCR, the repertoire was profiled, and TCRdb retains in-frame clones only, with some absent. V and J calls and clone size follow that table, whereas D and trimming were derived from the DNA. The sample carries around 100,000 clones, approximately 81% recorded once. J is TRBJ1-2 and V is TRBV6-6; weak D call: TRBD1 (6 bases). The origin of this receptor is a human donor in a cohort sampled during active COVID-19. Sequenced: peripheral blood. CDR3 nucleotides: TGTGCCAGTGACAGGACAGCTTCTAACTATGGCTACACCTTC. This translates into CASDRTASNYGYTF.